The rows below give T cell receptor beta chains drawn from one sample of a study of T cell repertoires in cytomegalovirus infection. Antigens of these TCRs are unknown. TCRdb redid the calling of the reads with MiXCR, one entry per CDR3 protein. The sample lists about 830,000 distinct CDR3 sequences, roughly 33% occurring once. The sequencing used cultured CD8+ T cells from PBMCs, collected from culture after CMV antigen stimulation. The source of these receptors is a human donor in good health (CMV status not recorded). Some clones in this sample may be carry-over from other donors' samples. Each CDR3 is given with its conserved first and last residue. Each record gives: V gene, clone size, D gene, J gene, CDR3 protein, CDR3 DNA. D genes are given only for firm matches. Clone size appears in some rows only: once, few, many, or a class for an expanded clone.

>TRBV7-8|few|-|TRBJ2-5
CASEGFQETQYF
TGTGCCAGCGAGGGATTCCAAGAGACCCAGTACTTC
>TRBV6-2/TRBV6-3|few|TRBD1|TRBJ1-5
CASSYGDSQYSNQPQHF
TGTGCCAGCAGTTACGGGGACAGTCAGTATAGCAATCAGCCCCAGCATTTT
>TRBV5-6|-|-|TRBJ1-1
CASSLRPPGTDAFF
TGTGCCAGCAGCTTGAGACCACCTGGGACTGATGCTTTCTTT
>TRBV24-1|-|-|TRBJ1-1
CATSEYTEAFF
TGTGCCACCAGTGAATACACTGAAGCTTTCTTT
>TRBV2|few|-|TRBJ2-3
CASSERGTEPTDTQYF
TGTGCCAGCAGTGAACGGGGCACAGAGCCGACAGATACGCAGTATTTT
>TRBV27|-|-|TRBJ2-3
CASSLSGDPRADTQYF
TGTGCCAGCAGTTTATCGGGGGACCCGCGGGCAGATACGCAGTATTTT
>TRBV6-5|-|TRBD1|TRBJ1-6
CASSLGTGGWNSPLHF
TGTGCCAGCAGTTTAGGGACAGGGGGGTGGAATTCACCCCTCCACTTT
>TRBV7-8|many|-|TRBJ2-1
CASSPRAPSNEQFF
TGTGCCAGCAGCCCAAGGGCCCCTAGTAATGAGCAGTTCTTC
>TRBV2|-|-|TRBJ1-5
CASSQSRTVGNSNQPQHF
TGTGCCAGCAGTCAAAGCCGAACAGTCGGGAATAGCAATCAGCCCCAGCATTTT
>TRBV7-6|many|TRBD1|TRBJ1-1
CASSLTGIGTEAFF
TGTGCCAGCAGCTTGACAGGGATTGGAACTGAAGCTTTCTTT
>TRBV3-1|-|-|TRBJ1-4
CASSQIGGEREEKLFF
TGTGCCAGCAGCCAAATTGGAGGGGAAAGAGAAGAAAAACTGTTTTTT
>TRBV7-2|-|TRBD2|TRBJ2-5
CAGTDGAGGPQETQYF
TGTGCCGGCACCGACGGAGCGGGGGGGCCCCAAGAGACCCAGTACTTC
>TRBV4-1|many|-|TRBJ2-7
CASSQGEDISYEQYF
TGCGCCAGCAGCCAAGGCGAGGACATCTCCTACGAGCAGTACTTC
>TRBV2|few|-|TRBJ2-3
CASRETPVFTDTQYF
TGTGCCAGCAGGGAGACACCTGTATTCACAGATACGCAGTATTTT
>TRBV19|few|-|TRBJ1-1
CASSIGGIAPEAFF
TGTGCCAGTAGTATTGGGGGGATTGCGCCTGAAGCTTTCTTT
>TRBV20-1|few|-|TRBJ2-3
CSLDPGRYTDTQYF
TGCAGTCTGGATCCGGGACGGTACACAGATACGCAGTATTTT
>TRBV6-5|-|-|TRBJ1-1
CASIVDGEAFF
TGTGCCAGCATAGTCGACGGTGAAGCTTTCTTT
>TRBV7-8|many|TRBD1|TRBJ2-1
CASSLRRDRDEQFF
TGTGCCAGCAGCCTCCGCCGGGACAGGGATGAGCAGTTCTTC
>TRBV3-1|few|-|TRBJ2-1
CASSNGRGSPYNEQFF
TGTGCCAGCAGCAATGGCCGCGGCAGTCCCTACAATGAGCAGTTCTTC
>TRBV7-3|-|TRBD1|TRBJ2-5
CASSSTFKDREETQYF
TGTGCCAGCAGCTCCACCTTCAAAGACAGGGAAGAGACCCAGTACTTC
>TRBV25-1|few|-|TRBJ1-2
CASMDQGGYTF
TGTGCCAGCATGGACCAAGGAGGCTACACCTTC
>TRBV7-9|many|TRBD2|TRBJ2-2
CASRPPASSGGARGELFF
TGTGCCAGCAGACCTCCCGCGTCTAGCGGGGGGGCAAGAGGGGAGCTGTTTTTT
>TRBV6-2/TRBV6-3|-|TRBD2|TRBJ2-1
CASSLRGLAGPSSYNEQFF
TGTGCCAGCTCGCTGCGGGGACTAGCGGGGCCGAGCTCCTACAATGAGCAGTTCTTC
>TRBV7-9|-|-|TRBJ1-3
CASSPPGTSGNTIYF
TGTGCCAGCAGCCCTCCCGGCACCTCTGGAAACACCATATATTTT
>TRBV10-3|few|-|TRBJ2-7
CAISDVRWEQYF
TGTGCCATCAGTGATGTTCGGTGGGAGCAGTACTTC
>TRBV7-6|-|-|TRBJ1-2
CASSGPWGGAQYGYTF
TGTGCCAGCAGCGGACCGTGGGGGGGCGCCCAGTATGGCTACACCTTC
>TRBV12-3/TRBV12-4|few|TRBD2|TRBJ2-1
CASSLRTSGGFSYNEQFF
TGTGCCAGCAGTCTCCGGACTAGCGGGGGCTTCTCCTACAATGAGCAGTTCTTC
>TRBV20-1|once|-|TRBJ1-4
CSADISESTNEKLFF
TGCAGTGCTGACATTAGTGAGAGCACTAATGAAAAACTGTTTTTT